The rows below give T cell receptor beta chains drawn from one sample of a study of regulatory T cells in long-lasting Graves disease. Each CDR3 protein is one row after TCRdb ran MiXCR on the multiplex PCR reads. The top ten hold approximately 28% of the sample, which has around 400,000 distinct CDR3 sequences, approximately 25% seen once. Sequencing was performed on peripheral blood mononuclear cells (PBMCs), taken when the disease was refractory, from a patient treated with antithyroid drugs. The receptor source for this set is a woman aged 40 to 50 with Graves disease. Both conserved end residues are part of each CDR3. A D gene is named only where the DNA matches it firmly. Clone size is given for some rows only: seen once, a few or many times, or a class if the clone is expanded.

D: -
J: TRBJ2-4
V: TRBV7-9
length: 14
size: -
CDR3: CASSRVGLGNIQYF
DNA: TGTGCCAGCAGCCGCGTCGGACTCGGGAACATTCAGTACTTC

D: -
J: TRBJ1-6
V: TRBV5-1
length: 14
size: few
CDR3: CASSTGGERSPLHF
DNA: TGCGCCAGCAGCACGGGAGGGGAGCGCTCACCCCTCCACTTT

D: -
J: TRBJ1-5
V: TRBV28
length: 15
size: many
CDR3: CASRLDPPGGQPQHF
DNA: TGTGCCAGCAGATTGGACCCCCCCGGGGGGCAGCCCCAGCATTTT

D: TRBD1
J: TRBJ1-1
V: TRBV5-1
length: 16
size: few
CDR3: CASSLGGATGGTEAFF
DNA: TGCGCCAGCAGCTTGGGTGGAGCTACAGGGGGCACTGAAGCTTTCTTT

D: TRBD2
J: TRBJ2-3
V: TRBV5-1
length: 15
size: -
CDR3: CASSLLAGVKDTQYF
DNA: TGCGCCAGCAGCTTGCTAGCGGGAGTGAAGGATACGCAGTATTTT

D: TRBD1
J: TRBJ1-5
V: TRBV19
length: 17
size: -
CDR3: CASSTTGTGASNQPQHF
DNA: TGTGCCAGTAGTACCACCGGGACAGGGGCGAGCAATCAGCCCCAGCATTTT

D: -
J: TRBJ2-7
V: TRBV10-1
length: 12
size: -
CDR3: CASTRFVYEQYF
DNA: TGCGCCAGTACTAGGTTTGTATACGAGCAGTACTTC

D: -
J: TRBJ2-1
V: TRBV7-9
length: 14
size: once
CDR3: CASSLGPVNNEQFF
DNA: TGTGCCAGCAGCTTAGGTCCGGTAAACAATGAGCAGTTCTTC

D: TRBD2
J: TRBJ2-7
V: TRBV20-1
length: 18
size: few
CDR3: CSARDRSGSGIQFYEQYF
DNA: TGCAGTGCTAGAGATCGCAGCGGGAGTGGTATACAATTCTACGAGCAGTACTTC

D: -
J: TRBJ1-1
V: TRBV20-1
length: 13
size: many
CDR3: CSGRGRLNTEAFF
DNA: TGCAGTGGTAGAGGGCGGCTGAACACTGAAGCTTTCTTT

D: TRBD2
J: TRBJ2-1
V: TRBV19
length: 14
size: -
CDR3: CASSMTSFENEQFF
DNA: TGTGCCAGTAGTATGACTAGCTTCGAGAATGAGCAGTTCTTC

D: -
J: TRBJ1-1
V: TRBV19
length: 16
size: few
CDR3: CASSIRFSSANTEAFF
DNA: TGTGCCAGTAGTATCCGATTTTCTTCGGCGAACACTGAAGCTTTCTTT

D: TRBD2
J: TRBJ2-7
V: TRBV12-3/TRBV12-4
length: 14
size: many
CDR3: CANDTGTTNYEQYF
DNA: TGTGCCAATGACACCGGGACTACTAACTACGAGCAGTACTTC

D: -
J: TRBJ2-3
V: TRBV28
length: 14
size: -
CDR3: CASSLPSAPDTQYF
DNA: TGTGCCAGCAGTTTGCCTTCTGCCCCAGATACGCAGTATTTT

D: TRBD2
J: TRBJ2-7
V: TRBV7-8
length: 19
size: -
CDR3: CASSLSTSGLRGIFYEQYF
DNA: TGTGCCAGCAGCTTAAGTACTAGCGGGCTTCGAGGGATCTTCTACGAGCAGTACTTC

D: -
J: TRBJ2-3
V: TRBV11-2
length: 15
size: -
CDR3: CASSPFLRDTDTQYF
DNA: TGTGCCAGCAGCCCCTTCCTGCGGGACACAGATACGCAGTATTTT

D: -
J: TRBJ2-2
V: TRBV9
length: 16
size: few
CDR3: CASSVFGGQNTGELFF
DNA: TGTGCCAGCAGCGTATTCGGGGGGCAGAACACCGGGGAGCTGTTTTTT

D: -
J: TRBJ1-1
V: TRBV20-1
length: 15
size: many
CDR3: CSARGGSGLNTEAFF
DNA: TGCAGTGCCCGGGGTGGGTCAGGCCTGAACACTGAAGCTTTCTTT

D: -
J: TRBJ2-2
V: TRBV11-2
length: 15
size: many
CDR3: CASRLRPAGTRELFF
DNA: TGTGCCAGCAGATTGAGGCCCGCCGGTACCAGGGAGCTGTTTTTT

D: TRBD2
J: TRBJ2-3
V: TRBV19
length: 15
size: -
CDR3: CASSIGLAAADTQYF
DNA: TGTGCCAGTAGTATTGGACTAGCGGCGGCGGATACGCAGTATTTT

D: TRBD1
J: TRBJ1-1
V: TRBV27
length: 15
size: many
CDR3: CASSRDRGIYTEAFF
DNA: TGTGCCAGCAGTCGAGACAGGGGTATATACACTGAAGCTTTCTTT

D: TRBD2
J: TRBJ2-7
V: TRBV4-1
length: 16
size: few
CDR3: CASSHPRTAGGYEQYF
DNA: TGCGCCAGCAGCCATCCTCGGACCGCGGGAGGGTACGAGCAGTACTTC

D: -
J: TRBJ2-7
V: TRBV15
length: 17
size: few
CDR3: CATSRDPRAFSSYEQYF
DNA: TGTGCCACCAGCAGAGATCCCCGGGCCTTTAGCTCCTACGAGCAGTACTTC

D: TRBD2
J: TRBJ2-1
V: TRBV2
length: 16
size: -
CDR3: CASSSEREGTYNEQFF
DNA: TGTGCCAGCAGCTCCGAGCGGGAAGGGACCTACAATGAGCAGTTCTTC